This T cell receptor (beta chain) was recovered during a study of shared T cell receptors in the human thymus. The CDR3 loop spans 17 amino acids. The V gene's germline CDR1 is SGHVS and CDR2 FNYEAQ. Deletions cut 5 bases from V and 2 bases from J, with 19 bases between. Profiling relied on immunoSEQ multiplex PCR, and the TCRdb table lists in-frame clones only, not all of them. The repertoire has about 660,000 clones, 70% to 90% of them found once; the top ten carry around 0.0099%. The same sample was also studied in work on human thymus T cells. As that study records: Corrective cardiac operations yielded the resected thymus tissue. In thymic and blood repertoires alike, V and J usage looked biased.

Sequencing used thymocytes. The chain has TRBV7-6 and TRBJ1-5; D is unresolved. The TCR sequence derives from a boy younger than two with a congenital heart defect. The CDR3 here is CASSLGPRQNGNQPQHF. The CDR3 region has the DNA TGTGCCAGCAGCCTTGGCCCCCGACAAAATGGCAATCAGCCCCAGCATTTT.